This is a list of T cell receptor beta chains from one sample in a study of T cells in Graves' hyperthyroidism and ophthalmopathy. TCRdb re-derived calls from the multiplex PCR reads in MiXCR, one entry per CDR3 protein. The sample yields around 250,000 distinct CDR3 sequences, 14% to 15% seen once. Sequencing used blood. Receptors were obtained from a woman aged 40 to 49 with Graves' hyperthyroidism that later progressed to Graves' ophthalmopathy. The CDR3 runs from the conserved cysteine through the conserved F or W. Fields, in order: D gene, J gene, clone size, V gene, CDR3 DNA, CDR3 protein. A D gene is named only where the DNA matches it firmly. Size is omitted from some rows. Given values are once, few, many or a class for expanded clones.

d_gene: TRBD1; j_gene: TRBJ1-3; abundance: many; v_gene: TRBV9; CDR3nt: TGTGCCAGCAGCCCACCCGGGACAGGGGGAAACACCATATATTTT; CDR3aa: CASSPPGTGGNTIYF
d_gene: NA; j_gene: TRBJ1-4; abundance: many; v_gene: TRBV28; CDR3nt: TGTGCCAGCAGTTTAGTCTCAGGGAGGTGGGTTGAAAAACTGTTTTTT; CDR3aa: CASSLVSGRWVEKLFF
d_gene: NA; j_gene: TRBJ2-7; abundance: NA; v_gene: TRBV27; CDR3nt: TGTGCCAGCAGCCGTAATGGGGCCCTCCGCTACGAGCAGTACTTC; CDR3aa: CASSRNGALRYEQYF
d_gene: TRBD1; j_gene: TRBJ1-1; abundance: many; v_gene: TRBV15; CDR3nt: TGTGCCACCAGCAGAGGGGGCAGGACAGGGGCTTCGAACACTGAAGCTTTCTTT; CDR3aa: CATSRGGRTGASNTEAFF
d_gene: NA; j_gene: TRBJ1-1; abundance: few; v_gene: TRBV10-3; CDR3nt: TGTGCCATCCGATCACTCGAAGGCACTGAAGCTTTCTTT; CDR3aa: CAIRSLEGTEAFF
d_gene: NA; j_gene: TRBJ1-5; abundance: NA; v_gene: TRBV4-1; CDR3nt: TGCGCCAGCAGCCAAGGGCGGGGTCTCGATCAGCCCCAGCATTTT; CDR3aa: CASSQGRGLDQPQHF
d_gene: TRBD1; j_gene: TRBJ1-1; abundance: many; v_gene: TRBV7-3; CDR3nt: TGTGCCAGCAGCTTGGGACAGGGGAGCACTGAAGCTTTCTTT; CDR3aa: CASSLGQGSTEAFF
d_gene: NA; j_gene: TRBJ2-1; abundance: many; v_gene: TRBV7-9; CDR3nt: TGTGCCAGCAGCCAGGGGGCGGGAGCGGATTACAATGAGCAGTTCTTC; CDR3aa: CASSQGAGADYNEQFF
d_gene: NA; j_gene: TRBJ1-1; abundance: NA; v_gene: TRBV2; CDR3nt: TGTGCCAGCAGTTACTCCCTACTCGACGGTTCAAACTGGAACACTGAAGCTTTCTTT; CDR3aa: CASSYSLLDGSNWNTEAFF
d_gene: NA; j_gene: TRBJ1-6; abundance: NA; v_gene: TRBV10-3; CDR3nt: TGTGCCACTTCGGGGGGGCAGTCACCCCTCCACTTT; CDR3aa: CATSGGQSPLHF
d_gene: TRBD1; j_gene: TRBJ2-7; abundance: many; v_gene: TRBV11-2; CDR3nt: TGTGCCAGCAGCTCCCTCCGGGACAGTTCCTACGAGCAGTACTTC; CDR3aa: CASSSLRDSSYEQYF
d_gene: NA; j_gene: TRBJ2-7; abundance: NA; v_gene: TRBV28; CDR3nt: TGTGCCAGCAGTTGGGCGGGCCCCTCCTACGAGCAGTACTTC; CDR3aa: CASSWAGPSYEQYF
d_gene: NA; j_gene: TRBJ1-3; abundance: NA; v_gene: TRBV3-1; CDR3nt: TGTGCCAGCACCACCCTTTCGGTAGGAAACACCATATATTTT; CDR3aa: CASTTLSVGNTIYF
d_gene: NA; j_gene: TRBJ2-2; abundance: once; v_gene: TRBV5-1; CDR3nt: TGCGCCAGCAGCTTGGCCGGGGACGGGAGATACACCGGGGAGCTGTTTTTT; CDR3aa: CASSLAGDGRYTGELFF
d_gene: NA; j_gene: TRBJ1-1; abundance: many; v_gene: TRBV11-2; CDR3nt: TGTGCCAGCAGCCCCTTAACAGGGTTGTGGAGTGAAGCTTTCTTT; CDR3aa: CASSPLTGLWSEAFF
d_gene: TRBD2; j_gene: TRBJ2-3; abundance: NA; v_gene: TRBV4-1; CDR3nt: TGCGCCAGCAGCCAAGTGGGCCTATGCAGCGGGAGGATATATACGCAGTATTTT; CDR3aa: CASSQVGLCSGRIYTQYF
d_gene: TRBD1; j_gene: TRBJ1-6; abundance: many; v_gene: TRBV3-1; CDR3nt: TGTGCCAGCAGCCTGGACAGGGGGTATAATTCACCCCTCCACTTT; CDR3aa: CASSLDRGYNSPLHF
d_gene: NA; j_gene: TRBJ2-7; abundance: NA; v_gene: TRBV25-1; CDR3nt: TGTGCCAGCACCGTCGGGGCTATGCACGAGCAGTACTTC; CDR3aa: CASTVGAMHEQYF
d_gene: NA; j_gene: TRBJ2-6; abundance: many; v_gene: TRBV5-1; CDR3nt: TGCGCCAGCAGCTTACCTAAGAGGGGAGTTTCTGGGGCCAACGTCCTGACTTTC; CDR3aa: CASSLPKRGVSGANVLTF
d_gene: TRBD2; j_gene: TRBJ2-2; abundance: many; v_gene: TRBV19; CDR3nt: TGTGCCAGTAGTATGGGACTAGCGGGAGAGTACACCGGGGAGCTGTTTTTT; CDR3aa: CASSMGLAGEYTGELFF
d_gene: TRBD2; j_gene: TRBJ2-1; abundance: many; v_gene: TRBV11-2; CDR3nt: TGTGCCAGCAGCTCCTCTAGCGGGGAGCAGTTCTTC; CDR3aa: CASSSSSGEQFF
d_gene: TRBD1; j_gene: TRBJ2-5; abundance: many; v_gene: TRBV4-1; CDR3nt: TGCGCCAGCAGCCGGGGACAGTACGAGACCCAGTACTTC; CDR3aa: CASSRGQYETQYF
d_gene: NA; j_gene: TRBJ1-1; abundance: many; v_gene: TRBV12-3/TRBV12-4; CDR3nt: TGTGCCAGCCTCTTTGGGGGAGGCACTGAAGCTTTCTTT; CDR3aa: CASLFGGGTEAFF
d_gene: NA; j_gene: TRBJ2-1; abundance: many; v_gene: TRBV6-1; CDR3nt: TGTGCCAGCACAAGGATCCCCTACAATGAGCAGTTCTTC; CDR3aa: CASTRIPYNEQFF
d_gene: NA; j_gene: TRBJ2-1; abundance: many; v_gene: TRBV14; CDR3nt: TGTGCCAGCAGCCCACTCCTGAGCTCCTACAATGAGCAGTTCTTC; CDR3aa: CASSPLLSSYNEQFF
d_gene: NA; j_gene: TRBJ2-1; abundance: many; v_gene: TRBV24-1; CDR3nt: TGTGCCACCAGTGACCCTGTTGTGCAGGTACCAACCTACAATGAGCAGTTCTTC; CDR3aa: CATSDPVVQVPTYNEQFF
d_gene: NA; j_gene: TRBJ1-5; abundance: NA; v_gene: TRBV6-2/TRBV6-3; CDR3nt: TGTGCCAGCACCTTATACCCTCAGGGGACTAACAATCAGCCCCAGCATTTT; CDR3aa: CASTLYPQGTNNQPQHF
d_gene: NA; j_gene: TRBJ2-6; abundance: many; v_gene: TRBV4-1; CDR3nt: TGCGCCAGCAGCCGAGCCGGGCCACTCGGAGTCCTGACTTTC; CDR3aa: CASSRAGPLGVLTF
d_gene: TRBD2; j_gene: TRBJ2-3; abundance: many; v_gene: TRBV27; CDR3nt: TGTGCCAGCAGTTTATCGAGCCTCGGCGGGAGAACAGATACGCAGTATTTT; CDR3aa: CASSLSSLGGRTDTQYF
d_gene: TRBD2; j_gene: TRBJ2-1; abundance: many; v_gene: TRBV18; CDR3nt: TGTGCCAGCTCACCATCAACCGGGACTAGCGGTATGGTTGAGCAGTTCTTC; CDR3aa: CASSPSTGTSGMVEQFF
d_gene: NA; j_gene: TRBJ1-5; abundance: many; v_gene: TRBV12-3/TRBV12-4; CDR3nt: TGTGCCAGCAGTTTAGACTACCGGGACCGCGAGACGGATCAGCCCCAGCATTTT; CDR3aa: CASSLDYRDRETDQPQHF
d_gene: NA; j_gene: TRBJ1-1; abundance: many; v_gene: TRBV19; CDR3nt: TGTGCCAGTAGTATGGTTGAGGGGAACACTGAAGCTTTCTTT; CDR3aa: CASSMVEGNTEAFF
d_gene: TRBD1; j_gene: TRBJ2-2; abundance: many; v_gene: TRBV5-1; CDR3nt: TGCGCCAGCAGCACCAGGGGGCTGGACACCGGGGAGCTGTTTTTT; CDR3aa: CASSTRGLDTGELFF
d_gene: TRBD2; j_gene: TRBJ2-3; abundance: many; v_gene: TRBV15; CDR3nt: TGTGCCACCAGCACCCTCCCGCTAGCGGGAATGCAGGATACGCAGTATTTT; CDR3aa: CATSTLPLAGMQDTQYF
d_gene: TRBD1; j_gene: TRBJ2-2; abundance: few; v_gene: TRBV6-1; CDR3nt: TGTGCCAGCACCCCACACGGACAGGGGGCGCGGAACGGGGAGCTGTTTTTT; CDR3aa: CASTPHGQGARNGELFF
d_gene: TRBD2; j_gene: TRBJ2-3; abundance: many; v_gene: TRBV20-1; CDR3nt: TGCAGTGCACAAACTCTAGCGGGAGCCAGCACAGATACGCAGTATTTT; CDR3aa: CSAQTLAGASTDTQYF
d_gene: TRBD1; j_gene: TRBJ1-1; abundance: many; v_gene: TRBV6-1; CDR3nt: TGTGCCAGCAGTAAGGGGGCCGCTGAAGCTTTCTTT; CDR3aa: CASSKGAAEAFF
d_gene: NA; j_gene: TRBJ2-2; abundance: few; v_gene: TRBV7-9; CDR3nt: TGTGCCAGCAGCTTAGTATGGGGCGCGGGCACCGGGGAGCTGTTTTTT; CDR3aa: CASSLVWGAGTGELFF
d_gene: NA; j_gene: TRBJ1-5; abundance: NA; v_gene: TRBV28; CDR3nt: TGTGCCAGCAGTTTATTGGGTGACAGCAAAGGGCATTTT; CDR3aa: CASSLLGDSKGHF
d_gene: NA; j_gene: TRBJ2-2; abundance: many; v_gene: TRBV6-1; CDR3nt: TGTGCCAGCAGTCGGGGGGCGAGGTCGAACACCGGGGAGCTGTTTTTT; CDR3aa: CASSRGARSNTGELFF
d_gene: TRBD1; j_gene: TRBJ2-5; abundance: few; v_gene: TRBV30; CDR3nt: TGTGCCTGGAGTGTTGGACAGGGGGGGGGTGAGACCCAGTACTTC; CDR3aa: CAWSVGQGGGETQYF
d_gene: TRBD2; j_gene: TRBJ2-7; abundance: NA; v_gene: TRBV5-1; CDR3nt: TGCGCCAGCAGCGCCGGGACTAGCGCGAGCGAGCAGTACTTC; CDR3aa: CASSAGTSASEQYF
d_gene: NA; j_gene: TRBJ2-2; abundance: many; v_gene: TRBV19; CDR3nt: TGTGCCAGTAGCCTCGTGGGAGGAGTCACCGGGGAGCTGTTTTTT; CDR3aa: CASSLVGGVTGELFF
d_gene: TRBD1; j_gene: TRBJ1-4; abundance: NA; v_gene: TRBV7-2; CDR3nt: TGTGCCAGCGGGGACAGGGCGGATGAAAAACTGTTTTTT; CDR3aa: CASGDRADEKLFF
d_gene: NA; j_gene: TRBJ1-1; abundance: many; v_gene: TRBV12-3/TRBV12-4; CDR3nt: TGTGCCAGCAGTTTAATGGGCTGGGGGTATGGTTACGCTTTCTTT; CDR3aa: CASSLMGWGYGYAFF
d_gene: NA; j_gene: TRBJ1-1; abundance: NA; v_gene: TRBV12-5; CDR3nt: TGTGCTAGCTGGGGGGGGAGTGAAGCTTTCTTT; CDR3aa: CASWGGSEAFF
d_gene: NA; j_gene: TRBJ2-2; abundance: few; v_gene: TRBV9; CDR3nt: TGTGCCAGCAGCCCGCGACACAGCGGAACCGGGGAGCTGTTTTTT; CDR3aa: CASSPRHSGTGELFF
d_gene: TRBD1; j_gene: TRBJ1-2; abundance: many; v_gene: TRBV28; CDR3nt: TGTGCCAGCAGTTACGCGCCGACAGGGCATGGCTACACCTTC; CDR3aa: CASSYAPTGHGYTF
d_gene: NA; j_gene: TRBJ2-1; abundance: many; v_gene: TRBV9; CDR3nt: TGTGCCAGCGCGGGGGCGGGGACCTTGTACAATGAGCAGTTCTTC; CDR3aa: CASAGAGTLYNEQFF
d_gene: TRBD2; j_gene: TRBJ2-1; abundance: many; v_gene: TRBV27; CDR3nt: TGTGCCAGCAGTCCGACTAGCGGGAGCAATGAGCAGTTCTTC; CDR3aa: CASSPTSGSNEQFF
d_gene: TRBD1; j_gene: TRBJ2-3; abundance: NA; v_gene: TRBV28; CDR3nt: TGTGCCAGCAGTTTAGGTCCCGGGGACAGGGTTGGCACAGATACGCAGTATTTT; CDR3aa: CASSLGPGDRVGTDTQYF
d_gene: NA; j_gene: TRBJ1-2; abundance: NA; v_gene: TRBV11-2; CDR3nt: TGTGCCAGCAGCTTAGATGAGAGACAGCGGAGCGGCGGCTACACCTTC; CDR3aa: CASSLDERQRSGGYTF
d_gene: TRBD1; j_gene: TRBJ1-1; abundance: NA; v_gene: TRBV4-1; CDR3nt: TGCGCCAGCAGAGACTTGACAGGGATGAACACTGAAGCTTTCTTT; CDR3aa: CASRDLTGMNTEAFF
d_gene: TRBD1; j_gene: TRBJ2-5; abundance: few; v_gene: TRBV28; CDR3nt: TGTGCCAGCAGTGTACTCCGGGACAGGCGAGCTATAGAGACCCAGTACTTC; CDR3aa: CASSVLRDRRAIETQYF
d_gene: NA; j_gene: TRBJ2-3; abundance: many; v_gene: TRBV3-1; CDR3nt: TGTGCCAGCAGCCAAGTTTCATTCATGGGATTTAGCACAGATACGCAGTATTTT; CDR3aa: CASSQVSFMGFSTDTQYF